A single sample is the source of the 13 T cell receptor beta chains below, sequenced in a study of blood T cells in healthy people across ages. A sample-barcoded 5' primer and a J-beta primer mix were used in a second PCR of roughly 6 to 11 cycles. MiXCR, applied by TCRdb to the 5' RACE reads, yields one record per CDR3 protein. In the table there are 1.5 million to 2 million distinct CDR3 sequences, roughly 27% of which are singletons. Sequencing used blood. These receptors were obtained from a woman aged 30 to 39 in good health.

V is TRBV20-1 and J is TRBJ2-1; weak D call: TRBD2 (6 bases). The CDR3 runs to 12 residues. Germline V gene sequence: CDR1 DFQATT, CDR2 SNEGSKA (reference sequence). The germline V and J ends were trimmed by 6 bases and 6 bases, with 12 bases remaining between them. CDR3 in amino acids: CSASGRINEQFF. DNA for the CDR3: TGCAGTGCCAGCGGGCGCATCAATGAGCAGTTCTTC.

This clonotype appeared once. The genes are TRBV4-1 and TRBJ1-3; unclear D gene. V lost 3 bases and J 0 bases, leaving 15 bases between the germline ends. From germline, CDR1 is MGHRA and CDR2 YSYEKL. The CDR3 is 17 amino acids. DNA for the CDR3: TGCGCCAGCAGCCAGGAAATTAGGGTCAGCTCTGGAAACACCATATATTTT. Amino acid sequence: CASSQEIRVSSGNTIYF.

The chain links TRBV6-5 to TRBJ2-5, with D uncertain. The CDR3 is 13 amino acids. Trimming left V 6 bases short and J 5 bases short, with 13 bases between. Germline CDR1 reads MNHEY; CDR2 reads SVGAGI. The CDR3 protein is CASRLAWQETQYF. DNA for the CDR3: TGTGCCAGCAGGCTGGCCTGGCAGGAGACCCAGTACTTC.

This rearrangement joins TRBV20-1 to TRBJ1-1; D is uncertain. Germline values: CDR1 DFQATT, CDR2 SNEGSKA (reference sequence). Trimming took 3 bases from V and 1 from J, leaving 6 bases between them. The CDR3 has 12 residues. CDR3 bases: TGCAGTGCTAGTAAGGCGAACACTGAAGCTTTCTTT. Its protein is CSASKANTEAFF.

V usage is TRBV7-3 and J usage is TRBJ2-6; D gene ambiguous. CDR3 length equals 14 residues. In germline, CDR1 is SGHTA, CDR2 FQGTGA. V was clipped by 5 bases and J by 2 bases, with 7 bases between them. Written as DNA, the CDR3 is TGTGCCAGCAGCGGAGAGCCTGGGGCCAACGTCCTGACTTTC. Translating it yields CASSGEPGANVLTF.

Points on this clonotype: Sequence at one end of the junction differs from germline and may be a read error. The chain joins TRBV30 to TRBJ2-5; a possible D gene is TRBD2 (5 bases). The CDR3 contains 14 residues. Germline V lookup: CDR1 GTSNPN, CDR2 SVGIG (reference sequence). CDR3 DNA: TGTGCCCGGAGTGAAGGAGCGGTCGAAGAGACCCAGTACTTC. Amino acids: CARSEGAVEETQYF.

This clonotype was picked up a small number of times. The rearrangement uses TRBV4-1 and TRBJ1-2; tentatively, D is TRBD1 (6 bases). V gave up 0 bases and J gave up 8 bases, with 25 bases separating them. This CDR3 has 18 amino acids. Germline CDR1 MGHRA, CDR2 YSYEKL. CDR3 DNA sequence: TGCGCCAGCAGCCAAGAAGGGGGGATACCTGGGGGGCGAGGCGGCTACACCTTC. Encoded protein: CASSQEGGIPGGRGGYTF.

The table lists this clonotype with a count of one. This chain links TRBV7-2 with TRBJ2-7, with TRBD1 identical over 9 bases. Germline V CDR1 and CDR2: SGHTA, FQGNSA. V was pared by 7 bases and J by 6 bases, with 7 bases of the junction left unmatched. This CDR3 has 13 residues. The CDR3 loop reads CASTWDRVSEQYF. CDR3 bases: TGTGCCAGCACATGGGACAGGGTCAGCGAGCAGTACTTC.

The chain links TRBV7-2 to TRBJ2-1; 7 bases line up with TRBD1. CDR1 SGHTA and CDR2 FQGNSA come from the germline V gene. There are 14 residues in the CDR3. Losses at the gene ends were 5 bases for V and 13 bases for J; bases not matched to a gene: 14. The CDR3 here is CASSLDRVGETQFF. Here the CDR3 DNA reads TGTGCCAGCAGCCTCGACAGGGTAGGGGAGACCCAGTTCTTC.

This clonotype has a handful of counts. One junction end disagrees with the germline gene, perhaps due to a read error. The chain joins TRBV12-3 or TRBV12-4 to TRBJ2-4; possibly TRBD1 or TRBD2 for D (5 bases each). There are 13 residues in the CDR3. CDR3: CATRGLAKNVQYF. In DNA form, the CDR3 reads TGTGCCACGAGGGGCCTAGCCAAAAACGTTCAGTACTTC.

This clonotype occurred a few times. The V and J genes are TRBV5-5 and TRBJ2-1; D might be TRBD2 (5 bases). Between the trimmed V and J ends, which lost 4 bases and 8 bases, there was a span of 22 bases. The length of the CDR3 is 16 residues. Germline CDR1 is SGHKS and CDR2 is YYEKEE (reference sequence). The CDR3 DNA follows: TGTGCCAGCAGCCCCACGGGGTCGGCCCTTCCGGATGAGCAGTTCTTC. Residues: CASSPTGSALPDEQFF.

The gene calls are TRBV7-2 and TRBJ2-3; no definite D call. Trimming left V 3 bases short and J 6 bases short, with 10 bases between. CDR3 length: 13 residues. Germline-derived CDR1 and CDR2 are SGHTA and FQGNSA. This chain's CDR3 is CASSFWGRDTQYF. The CDR3 coding sequence is TGTGCCAGCAGCTTCTGGGGTCGGGATACGCAGTATTTT.

As concerns this clonotype: Mismatch with germline at one junction end may stem from a read error. The chain has TRBV12-3 or TRBV12-4 and TRBJ2-4; D uncertain. The CDR3 sequence is 14 residues long. DNA of the CDR3: TGTGCCGGCAGGTTCCCCCTAGCCAAAAACATTCAGTACTTC. It codes for CAGRFPLAKNIQYF.